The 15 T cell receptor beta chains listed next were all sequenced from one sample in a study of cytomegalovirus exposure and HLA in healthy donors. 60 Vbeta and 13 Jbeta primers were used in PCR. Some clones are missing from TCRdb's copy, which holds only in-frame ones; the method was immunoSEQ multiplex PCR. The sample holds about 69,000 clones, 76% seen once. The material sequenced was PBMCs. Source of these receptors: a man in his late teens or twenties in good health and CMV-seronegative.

The CDR3 DNA sequence: TGCGCCAGCAGCCAAGGTGGAGGGGTTGGCTACGAGCAGTACTTC. This gives the protein CASSQGGGVGYEQYF. This chain connects TRBV4-1 to TRBJ2-7, with D maybe TRBD2 (6 bases). The CDR3 totals 15 residues. CDR1 and CDR2 from the germline V gene are MGHRA and YSYEKL. Trimming took off 1 base at V and 3 bases at J, with 13 bases between the two ends.

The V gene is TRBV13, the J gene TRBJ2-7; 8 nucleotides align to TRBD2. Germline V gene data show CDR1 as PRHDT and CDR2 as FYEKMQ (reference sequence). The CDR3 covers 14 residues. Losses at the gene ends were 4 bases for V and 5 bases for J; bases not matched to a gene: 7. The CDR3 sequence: CASSYAGGDNEQYF. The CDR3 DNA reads TGTGCCAGCAGCTACGCCGGGGGGGATAACGAGCAGTACTTC.

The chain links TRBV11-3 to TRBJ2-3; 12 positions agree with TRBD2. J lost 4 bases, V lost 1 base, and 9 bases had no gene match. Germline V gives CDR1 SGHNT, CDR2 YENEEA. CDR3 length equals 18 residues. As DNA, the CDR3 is TGTGCCAGCAGCTTAGGACTAGCGGGAGATCCGGGGCCAGATACGCAGTATTTT. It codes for CASSLGLAGDPGPDTQYF.

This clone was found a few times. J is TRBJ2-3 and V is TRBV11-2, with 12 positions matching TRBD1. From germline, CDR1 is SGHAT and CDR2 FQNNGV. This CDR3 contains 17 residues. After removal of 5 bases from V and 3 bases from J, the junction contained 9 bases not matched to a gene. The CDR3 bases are TGTGCCAGCAGCCACCGAGGGGGACAGGGGGCTACAGATACGCAGTATTTT. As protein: CASSHRGGQGATDTQYF.

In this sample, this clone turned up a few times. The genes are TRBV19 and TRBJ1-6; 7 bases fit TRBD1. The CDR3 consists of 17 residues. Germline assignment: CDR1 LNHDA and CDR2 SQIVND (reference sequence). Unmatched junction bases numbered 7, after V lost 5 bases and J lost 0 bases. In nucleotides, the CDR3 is TGTGCCAGTAGTGCACAGGGGATAAGCTCCTATAATTCACCCCTCCACTTT. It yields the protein CASSAQGISSYNSPLHF.

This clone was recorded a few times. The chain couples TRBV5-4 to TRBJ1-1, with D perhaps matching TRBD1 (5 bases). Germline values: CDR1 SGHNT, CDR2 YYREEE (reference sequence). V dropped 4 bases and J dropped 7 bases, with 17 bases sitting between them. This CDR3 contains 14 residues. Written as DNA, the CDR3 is TGTGCCAGCAGCCCGGGGGGACGGAGGAGTGAAGCTTTCTTT. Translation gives CASSPGGRRSEAFF.

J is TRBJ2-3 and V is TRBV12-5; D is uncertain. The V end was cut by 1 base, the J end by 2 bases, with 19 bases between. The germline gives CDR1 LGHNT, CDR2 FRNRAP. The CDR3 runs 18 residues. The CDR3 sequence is CASGLGTPTPRVTDTQYF. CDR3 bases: TGTGCTAGTGGTTTGGGAACCCCGACACCCAGAGTCACAGATACGCAGTATTTT. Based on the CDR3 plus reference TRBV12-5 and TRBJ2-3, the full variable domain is DARVTQTPRHKVTEMGQEVTMRCQPILGHNTVFWYRQTMMQGLELLAYFRNRAPLDDSGMPKDRFSAEMPDATLATLKIQPSEPRDSAVYFCASGLGTPTPRVTDTQYFGPGTRLTVL.

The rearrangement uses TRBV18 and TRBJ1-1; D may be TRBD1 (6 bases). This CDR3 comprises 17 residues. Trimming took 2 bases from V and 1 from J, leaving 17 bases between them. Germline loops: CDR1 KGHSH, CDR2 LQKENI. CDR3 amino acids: CASSPLGSGTPNTEAFF. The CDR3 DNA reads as TGTGCCAGCTCACCATTAGGTTCCGGGACACCGAACACTGAAGCTTTCTTT.

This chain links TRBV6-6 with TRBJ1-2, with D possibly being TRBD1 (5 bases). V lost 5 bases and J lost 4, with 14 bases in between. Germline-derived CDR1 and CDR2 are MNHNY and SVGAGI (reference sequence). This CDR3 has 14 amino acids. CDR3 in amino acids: CASSLARVSYGYTF. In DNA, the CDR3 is TGTGCCAGCAGTCTCGCCAGGGTCTCCTATGGCTACACCTTC.

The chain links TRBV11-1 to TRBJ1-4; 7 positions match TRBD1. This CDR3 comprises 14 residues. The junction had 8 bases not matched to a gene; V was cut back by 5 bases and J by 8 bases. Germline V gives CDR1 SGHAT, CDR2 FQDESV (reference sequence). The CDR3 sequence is CASSRRQGWEKLFF. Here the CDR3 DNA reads TGTGCCAGCAGCCGAAGACAGGGTTGGGAAAAACTGTTTTTT. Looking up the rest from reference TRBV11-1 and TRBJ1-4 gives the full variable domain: EAEVAQSPRYKITEKSQAVAFWCDPISGHATLYWYRQILGQGPELLVQFQDESVVDDSQLPKDRFSAERLKGVDSTLKIQPAELGDSAMYLCASSRRQGWEKLFFGSGTQLSVL.

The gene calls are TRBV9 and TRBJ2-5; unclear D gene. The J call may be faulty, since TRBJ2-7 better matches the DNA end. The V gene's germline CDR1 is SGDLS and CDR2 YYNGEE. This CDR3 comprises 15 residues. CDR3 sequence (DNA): TGTGCCAGCAGCGTAGGTGCTAAACCTTCCTACGAGCAGTACTTC. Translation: CASSVGAKPSYEQYF.

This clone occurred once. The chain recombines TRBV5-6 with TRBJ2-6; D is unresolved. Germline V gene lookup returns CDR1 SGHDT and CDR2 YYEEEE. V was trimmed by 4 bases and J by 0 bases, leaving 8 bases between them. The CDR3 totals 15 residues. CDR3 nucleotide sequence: TGTGCCAGCAGCGTTACATTCTCTGGGGCCAACGTCCTGACTTTC. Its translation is CASSVTFSGANVLTF.

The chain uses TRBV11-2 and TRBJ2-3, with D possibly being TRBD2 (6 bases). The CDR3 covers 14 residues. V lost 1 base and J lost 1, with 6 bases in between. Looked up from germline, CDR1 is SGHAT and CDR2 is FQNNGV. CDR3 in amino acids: CASSLGGGTDTQYF. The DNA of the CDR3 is TGTGCCAGCAGCTTAGGGGGGGGCACAGATACGCAGTATTTT.

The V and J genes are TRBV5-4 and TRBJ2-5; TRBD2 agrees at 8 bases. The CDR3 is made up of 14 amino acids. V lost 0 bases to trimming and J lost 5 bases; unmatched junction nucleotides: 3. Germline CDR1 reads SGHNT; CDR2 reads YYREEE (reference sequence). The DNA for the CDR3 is TGTGCCAGCAGCTTGGCGGGGGGGTCTGAGACCCAGTACTTC. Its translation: CASSLAGGSETQYF.

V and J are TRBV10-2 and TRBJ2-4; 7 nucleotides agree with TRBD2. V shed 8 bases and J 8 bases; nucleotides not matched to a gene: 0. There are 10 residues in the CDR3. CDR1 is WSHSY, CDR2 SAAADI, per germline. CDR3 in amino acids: CASGGDIQYF. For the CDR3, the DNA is TGCGCCAGCGGGGGGGACATTCAGTACTTC.